The present entry profiles one T cell receptor beta chain with its context. The antigen is not known. This table comes from immunoSEQ multiplex PCR, and its TCRdb copy is limited to in-frame clones, with some not included. The repertoire has approximately 74,000 clones, 70% to 90% of them found once; the top ten carry roughly 25%. This entry belongs to a study of T cell responses to AZD1222 COVID-19 vaccine. Study-wide results and limits: Baseline seropositivity characterized only a handful of AZD1222 recipients. Donors skewed white British and female; clonal diversity was possibly underestimated. Spike as a whole was targeted by vaccine-associated CD4 TCRs, dominant at 160-218 and 743-854.

The germline V and J ends were trimmed by 6 bases and 7 bases, with 19 bases remaining between them. Per the germline V gene, CDR1 is SNHLY and CDR2 is FYNNEI. The length of the CDR3 is 15 residues. The TCR comes from an adult who received the AZD1222 COVID-19 vaccine. The gene calls are TRBV2 and TRBJ2-1; weak D call: TRBD1 (6 bases). The sequences come from peripheral blood, collected 28 days after the second AZD1222 dose. The CDR3 reads CASRVGTNTGNEQFF. CDR3 in DNA: TGTGCCAGCAGAGTAGGGACAAACACGGGAAATGAGCAGTTCTTC.